Listed here is a single T cell receptor (beta chain). The target antigen is unknown. The data derive from a study of CD8 T cells in ankylosing spondylitis. Overall study results and limits: It appeared that ankylosing spondylitis blood was characterized by a TCR beta motif of eight highly homologous variants.

This CDR3 is built from 16 residues. Trimming took off 2 bases at V and 0 bases at J, with 14 bases between the two ends. The germline V gene encodes CDR1 GTSNPN and CDR2 SVGIG (reference sequence). TCRdb ran MiXCR on the 5' RACE reads and lists one entry per CDR3 protein. The table includes just under 550,000 distinct CDR3 sequences, 10% to 15% detected once. The specimen sequenced was blood, either unsorted or a sorted T cell fraction (not recorded which). J is TRBJ2-1 and V is TRBV30; tentatively, D is TRBD2 (5 bases). The sequence derives from a male donor with ankylosing spondylitis. CDR3 sequence (DNA): TGTGCCTGGAGTTCCAGCGGTCGTAGCTCCTACAATGAGCAGTTCTTC. It translates to CAWSSSGRSSYNEQFF.